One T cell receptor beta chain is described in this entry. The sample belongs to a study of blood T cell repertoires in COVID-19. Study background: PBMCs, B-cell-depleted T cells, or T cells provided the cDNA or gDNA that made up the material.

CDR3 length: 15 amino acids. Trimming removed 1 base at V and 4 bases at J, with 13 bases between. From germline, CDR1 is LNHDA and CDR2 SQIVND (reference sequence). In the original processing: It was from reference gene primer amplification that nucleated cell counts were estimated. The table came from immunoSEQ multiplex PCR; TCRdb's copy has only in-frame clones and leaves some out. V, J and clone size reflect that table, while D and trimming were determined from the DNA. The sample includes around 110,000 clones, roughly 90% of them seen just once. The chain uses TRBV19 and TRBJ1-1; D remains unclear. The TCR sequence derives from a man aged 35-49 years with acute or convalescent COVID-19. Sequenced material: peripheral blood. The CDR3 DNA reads TGTGCCAGTAGTATAGGCCCCGCGTCGCGCACTGAAGCTTTCTTT. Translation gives CASSIGPASRTEAFF.